Listed below are T cell receptor beta chains from one sample, sequenced in a study of shared clonotypes between healthy human individuals. This table comes from immunoSEQ multiplex PCR, and its TCRdb copy is limited to in-frame clones, with some not included. The sample lists about 2.1 million clones, about 93% occurring once. What was sequenced was naive CD8+ T cells from PBMCs. The receptors originated from a man in his late teens or twenties in good health. Some clones in this sample may be carry-over from other donors' samples. CDR3s include the opening cysteine and the closing phenylalanine or tryptophan. A D gene is named only where the DNA matches it firmly. Clone size is shown for a subset of rows, as once, few, many or a class of expanded clone.

D	size	V	J	DNA	CDR3
TRBD2	-	TRBV6-5	TRBJ2-7	TGTGCCAGCAGCCCACTAGCGGGAGCCTACGAGCAGTACTTC	CASSPLAGAYEQYF
-	-	TRBV28	TRBJ2-7	TGTGCCAGCAGGCTCGGGGCCCCAGGGCGCTACGAGCAGTACTTC	CASRLGAPGRYEQYF
TRBD1	-	TRBV27	TRBJ2-2	TGTGCCAGCAGGGGGACAGGTTACACCGGGGAGCTGTTTTTT	CASRGTGYTGELFF
-	-	TRBV4-3	TRBJ1-5	TGCGCCAGCAGCCCCTTCTTGGAAGATCAGCCCCAGCATTTT	CASSPFLEDQPQHF
TRBD1	-	TRBV4-1	TRBJ1-1	TGCGCCAGCCGACAGGGGGGCACTGAAGCTTTCTTT	CASRQGGTEAFF
-	-	TRBV5-4	TRBJ1-2	TGTGCCAGCAGCCGACAAGGGTCGAACTATGGCTACACCTTC	CASSRQGSNYGYTF
-	once	TRBV6-5	TRBJ1-2	TGTGCCAGCAGTTACCTGGGGGGCGACGACTATGGCTACACCTTC	CASSYLGGDDYGYTF
-	-	TRBV14	TRBJ2-1	TGTGCCAGCAGCCAAGGGAAGAGCTCCTACAATGAGCAGTTCTTC	CASSQGKSSYNEQFF
-	-	TRBV29-1	TRBJ2-1	TGCAGCGTCCACCCGGGACCAGGGAATGAGCAGTTCTTC	CSVHPGPGNEQFF
TRBD2	once	TRBV9	TRBJ2-1	TGTGCCAGCAGCGTAGACGCGGGAGTGGGGTACAATGAGCAGTTCTTC	CASSVDAGVGYNEQFF
TRBD1	once	TRBV28	TRBJ2-7	TGTGCCAGCAGCTCACAGGGGACCTACGAGCAGTACTTC	CASSSQGTYEQYF
-	few	TRBV9	TRBJ2-1	TGTGCCAGCAGCGTAGAGGCCCAAGGGAATGAGCAGTTCTTC	CASSVEAQGNEQFF
TRBD1	-	TRBV4-2	TRBJ2-4	TGTGCCAGCAGCCAAGATCTAAGGGGGCGCGAGTTAAACATTCAGTACTTC	CASSQDLRGRELNIQYF
TRBD2	-	TRBV7-3	TRBJ2-1	TGTGCCAGCAGCTTCATTAGACGGGAGGGCCAGAATGAGCAGTTCTTC	CASSFIRREGQNEQFF
-	-	TRBV27	TRBJ2-7	TGTGCCAGCACTAAGACAGGCCAAGACTCCTACGAGCAGTACTTC	CASTKTGQDSYEQYF
-	-	TRBV27	TRBJ1-2	TGTGCCAGCAGTCCAGGGGTCATCTCCTATGGCTACACCTTC	CASSPGVISYGYTF
TRBD1	-	TRBV4-3	TRBJ2-7	TGCGCCAGCAGCCAGGGTCACAGGGGGAGCTCCTACGAGCAGTACTTC	CASSQGHRGSSYEQYF
-	once	TRBV7-8	TRBJ2-7	TGTGCCAGCAGCTTAGACCCACGGGGGGAGCAGTACTTC	CASSLDPRGEQYF
-	-	TRBV6-5	TRBJ1-1	TGTGCCAGCAACCGGAACAGGGTGAACACTGAAGCTTTCTTT	CASNRNRVNTEAFF
-	once	TRBV28	TRBJ1-3	TGTGCCAGCAGTTTGCCCCGGACAGCTGGAAACACCATATATTTT	CASSLPRTAGNTIYF
TRBD1	-	TRBV27	TRBJ1-1	TGTGCCAGCAGTTTATCTACAGGGGCGGACACTGAAGCTTTCTTT	CASSLSTGADTEAFF
-	-	TRBV4-3	TRBJ2-7	TGCGCCAGCAGCCAGGGAAACGAGCAGTACTTC	CASSQGNEQYF
-	-	TRBV27	TRBJ2-7	TGTGCCAGCAGTTTATATCGGGGTGCCTACGAGCAGTACTTC	CASSLYRGAYEQYF
TRBD2	-	TRBV7-3	TRBJ2-2	TGTGCCAGCAGCTTAAAGGCGGGAGGGCCTGGCGGGGAGCTGTTTTTT	CASSLKAGGPGGELFF
TRBD2	-	TRBV7-2	TRBJ2-1	TGTGCCAGCGGGGCATTTACTAGCGGGGTCAACAGGGGTGAGCAGTTCTTC	CASGAFTSGVNRGEQFF
-	-	TRBV10-3	TRBJ2-7	TGTGCCATCAGTTTTCGGGGACCCGGCTACGAGCAGTACTTC	CAISFRGPGYEQYF
TRBD2	-	TRBV28	TRBJ2-3	TGTGCCAGCAGTTTGGGGGAGGGGATGGATACGCAGTATTTT	CASSLGEGMDTQYF
-	-	TRBV5-4	TRBJ2-1	TGTGCCAGCAGCTTGGGACAGGAGTACAATGAGCAGTTCTTC	CASSLGQEYNEQFF
-	-	TRBV15	TRBJ2-7	TGTGCCACCAGCAGAGGACCTTACGAGCAGTACTTC	CATSRGPYEQYF
-	-	TRBV4-2	TRBJ1-1	TGTGCCAGCAGCCAAGTTCCGTTGTCAGTAGGATTTAACACTGAAGCTTTCTTT	CASSQVPLSVGFNTEAFF
TRBD2	-	TRBV10-3	TRBJ2-6	TGTGCCATCAGTGATACGGGCGGGAGCTCGTCTGGGGCCAACGTCCTGACTTTC	CAISDTGGSSSGANVLTF